This T cell receptor (beta chain) was recovered during a study of cytomegalovirus exposure and HLA in healthy donors. Details on this clone: As yet, its antigen is unknown. Additional DNA sequences in this sample encode the identical CDR3.

With 60 Vbeta and 13 Jbeta primers, the PCR was carried out. TCRdb keeps only in-frame clones here, not all; method: immunoSEQ multiplex PCR. Of approximately 220,000 clones in the sample, less than 85% were seen once. Findings and limits, study-wide: With high specificity and sensitivity, the classifier reportedly diagnosed cytomegalovirus status. Later analysis reportedly placed an Asian-associated ancestry cluster below the roughly 680-donor mean in N-insertions. The likely explanation for a cluster of highly shared sequence variants was sequencing artifact. TCR beta V segments were, for the most part, productive about 87% or about 30% of the time in an earlier analysis.

Sequencing used PBMCs. This TCR derives from a young man in good health and CMV-seronegative.

The CDR3 sequence is CSVRQGAGNTIYF. CDR3 nucleotide sequence: TGCAGCGTGCGACAGGGAGCAGGGAACACCATATATTTT. The V and J genes are TRBV29-1 and TRBJ1-3, with TRBD1 identical over 7 bases. V dropped 6 bases and J dropped 7; count of bases not matched to a gene: 9. The CDR3 has 13 amino acids. Germline loops: CDR1 SQVTM, CDR2 ANQGSEA.